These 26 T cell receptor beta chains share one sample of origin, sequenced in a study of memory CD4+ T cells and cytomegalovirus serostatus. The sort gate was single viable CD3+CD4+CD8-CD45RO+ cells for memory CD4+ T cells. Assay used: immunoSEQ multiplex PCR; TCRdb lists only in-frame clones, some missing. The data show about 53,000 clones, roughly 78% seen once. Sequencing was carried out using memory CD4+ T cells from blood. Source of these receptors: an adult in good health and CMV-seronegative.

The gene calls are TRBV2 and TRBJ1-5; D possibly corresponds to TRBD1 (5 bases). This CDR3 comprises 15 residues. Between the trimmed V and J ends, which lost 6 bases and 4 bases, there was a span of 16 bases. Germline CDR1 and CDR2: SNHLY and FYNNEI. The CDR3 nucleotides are TGTGCCAGCAGCGGTCCGGGACGTCAAAATCAGCCCCAGCATTTT. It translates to CASSGPGRQNQPQHF.

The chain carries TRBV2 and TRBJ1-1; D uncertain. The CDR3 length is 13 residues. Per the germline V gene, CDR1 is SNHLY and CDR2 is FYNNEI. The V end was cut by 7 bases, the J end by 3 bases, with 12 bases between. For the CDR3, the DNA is TGTGCCAGCAAAATCCCGCAGGACACTGAAGCTTTCTTT. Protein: CASKIPQDTEAFF.

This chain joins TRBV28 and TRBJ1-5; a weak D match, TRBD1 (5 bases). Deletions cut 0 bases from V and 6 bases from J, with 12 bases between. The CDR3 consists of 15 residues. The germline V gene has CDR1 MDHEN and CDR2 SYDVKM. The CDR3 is CASSLWGGDGQPQHF. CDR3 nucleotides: TGTGCCAGCAGTTTATGGGGGGGGGACGGTCAGCCCCAGCATTTT.

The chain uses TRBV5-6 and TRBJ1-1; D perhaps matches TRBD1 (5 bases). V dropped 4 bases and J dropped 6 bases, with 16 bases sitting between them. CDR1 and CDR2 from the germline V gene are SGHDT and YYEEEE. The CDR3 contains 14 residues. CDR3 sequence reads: CASSRPGGRAEAFF. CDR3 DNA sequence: TGTGCCAGCAGCCGCCCCGGGGGACGGGCTGAAGCTTTCTTT.

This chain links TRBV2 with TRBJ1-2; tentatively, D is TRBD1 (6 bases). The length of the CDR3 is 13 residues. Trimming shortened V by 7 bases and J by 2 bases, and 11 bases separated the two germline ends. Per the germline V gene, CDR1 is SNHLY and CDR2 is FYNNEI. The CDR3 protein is CASKPGHNYGYTF. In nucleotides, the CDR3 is TGTGCCAGCAAGCCGGGACACAACTATGGCTACACCTTC. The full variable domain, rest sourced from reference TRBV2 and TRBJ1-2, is EPEVTQTPSHQVTQMGQEVILRCVPISNHLYFYWYRQILGQKVEFLVSFYNNEISEKSEIFDDQFSVERPDGSNFTLKIRSTKLEDSAMYFCASKPGHNYGYTFGSGTRLTVV.

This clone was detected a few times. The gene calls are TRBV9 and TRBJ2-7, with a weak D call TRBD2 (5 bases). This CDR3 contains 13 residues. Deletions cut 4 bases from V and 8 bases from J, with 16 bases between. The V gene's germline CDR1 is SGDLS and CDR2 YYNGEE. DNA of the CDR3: TGTGCCAGCAGCCCCCGACTATCTTCCAAGCAGTACTTC. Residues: CASSPRLSSKQYF.

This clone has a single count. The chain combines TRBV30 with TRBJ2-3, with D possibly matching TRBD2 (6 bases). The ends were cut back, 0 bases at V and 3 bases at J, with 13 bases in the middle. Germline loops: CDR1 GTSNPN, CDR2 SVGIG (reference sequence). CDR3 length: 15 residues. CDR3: CAWSVGGGETDTQYF. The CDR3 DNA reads TGTGCCTGGAGTGTGGGAGGCGGGGAAACAGATACGCAGTATTTT.

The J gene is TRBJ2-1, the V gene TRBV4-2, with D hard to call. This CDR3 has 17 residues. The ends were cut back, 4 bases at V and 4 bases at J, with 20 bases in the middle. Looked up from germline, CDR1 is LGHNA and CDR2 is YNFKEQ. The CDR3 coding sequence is TGTGCCAGCAGCCCCCAGGCACTCCTCACTGCTTACAATGAGCAGTTCTTC. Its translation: CASSPQALLTAYNEQFF.

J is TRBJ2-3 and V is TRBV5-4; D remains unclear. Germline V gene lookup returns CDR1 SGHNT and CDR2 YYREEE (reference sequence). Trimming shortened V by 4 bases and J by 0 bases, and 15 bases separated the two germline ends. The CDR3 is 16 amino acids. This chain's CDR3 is CASSTTLFTSTDTQYF. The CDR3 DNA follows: TGTGCCAGCAGCACTACACTGTTCACTAGCACAGATACGCAGTATTTT.

The DNA of the CDR3 is TGTGCCAGCAGCGCGCGACAGGCCGCTGGGGCCAACGTCCTGACTTTC. It yields the protein CASSARQAAGANVLTF. The rearrangement uses TRBV7-7 and TRBJ2-6; the D gene is possibly TRBD1 (6 bases). This CDR3 comprises 16 residues. V dropped 5 bases and J dropped 2 bases, with 13 bases sitting between them. Per germline, CDR1 SSHAT and CDR2 FNYEAQ (reference sequence).

The CDR3 sequence: CASSKGTGELFF. CDR3 nucleotides: TGTGCCAGCAGCAAGGGTACCGGGGAGCTGTTTTTT. The gene calls are TRBV11-3 and TRBJ2-2; D is unresolved. V was cut by 5 bases and J by 5 bases, with 6 bases left in between. The V gene's germline CDR1 is SGHNT and CDR2 YENEEA. This CDR3 contains 12 residues.

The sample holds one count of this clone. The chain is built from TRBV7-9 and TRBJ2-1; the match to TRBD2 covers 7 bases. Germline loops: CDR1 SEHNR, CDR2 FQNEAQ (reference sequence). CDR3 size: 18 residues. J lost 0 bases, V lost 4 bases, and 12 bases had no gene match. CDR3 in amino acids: CASSYPSGGGSSYNEQFF. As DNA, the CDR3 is TGTGCCAGCAGCTACCCATCGGGGGGTGGGAGCTCCTACAATGAGCAGTTCTTC.

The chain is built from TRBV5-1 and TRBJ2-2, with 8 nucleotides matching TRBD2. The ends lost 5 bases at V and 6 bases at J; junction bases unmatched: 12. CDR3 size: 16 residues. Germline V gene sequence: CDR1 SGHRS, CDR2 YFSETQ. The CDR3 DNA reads TGCGCCAGCAGTCTTACAGCGGGGGCTGGTGCCGGGGAGCTGTTTTTT. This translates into CASSLTAGAGAGELFF. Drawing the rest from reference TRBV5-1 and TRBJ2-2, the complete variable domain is KAGVTQTPRYLIKTRGQQVTLSCSPISGHRSVSWYQQTPGQGLQFLFEYFSETQRNKGNFPGRFSGRQFSNSRSEMNVSTLELGDSALYLCASSLTAGAGAGELFFGEGSRLTVL.

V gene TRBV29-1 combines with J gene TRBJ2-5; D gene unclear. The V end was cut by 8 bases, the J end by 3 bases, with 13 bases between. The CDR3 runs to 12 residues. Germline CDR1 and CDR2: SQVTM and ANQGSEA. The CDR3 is CSHDKYEETQYF. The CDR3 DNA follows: TGCAGCCATGACAAGTATGAAGAGACCCAGTACTTC.

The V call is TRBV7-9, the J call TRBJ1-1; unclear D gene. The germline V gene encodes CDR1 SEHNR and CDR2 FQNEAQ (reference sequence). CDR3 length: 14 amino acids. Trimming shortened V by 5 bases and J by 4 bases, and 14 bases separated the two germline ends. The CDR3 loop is CASSASKGFTEAFF. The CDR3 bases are TGTGCCAGCAGCGCCAGTAAAGGGTTCACTGAAGCTTTCTTT.

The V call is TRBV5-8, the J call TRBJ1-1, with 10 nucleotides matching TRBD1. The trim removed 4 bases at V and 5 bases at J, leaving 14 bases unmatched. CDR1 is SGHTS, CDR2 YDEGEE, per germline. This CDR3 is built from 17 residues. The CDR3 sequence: CASSLGTGDTWLTEAFF. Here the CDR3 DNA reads TGTGCCAGCAGCCTCGGGACAGGGGATACGTGGTTAACTGAAGCTTTCTTT.

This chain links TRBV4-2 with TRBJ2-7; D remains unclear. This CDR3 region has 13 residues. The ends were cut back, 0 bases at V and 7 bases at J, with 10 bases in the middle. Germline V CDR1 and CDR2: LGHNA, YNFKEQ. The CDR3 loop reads CASSQDQLREQYF. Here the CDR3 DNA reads TGTGCCAGCAGCCAAGATCAGCTTAGGGAGCAGTACTTC.

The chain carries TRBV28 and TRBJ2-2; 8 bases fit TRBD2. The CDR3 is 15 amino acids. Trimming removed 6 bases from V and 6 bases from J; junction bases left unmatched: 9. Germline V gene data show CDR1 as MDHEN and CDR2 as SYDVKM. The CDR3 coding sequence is TGTGCCAGCAGCCCGGGGGGGCCCTGGTCCGGGGAGCTGTTTTTT. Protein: CASSPGGPWSGELFF.

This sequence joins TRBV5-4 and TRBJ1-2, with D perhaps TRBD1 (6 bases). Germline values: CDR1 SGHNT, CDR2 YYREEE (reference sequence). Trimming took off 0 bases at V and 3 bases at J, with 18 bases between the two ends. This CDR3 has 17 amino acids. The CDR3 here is CASSLAAGAKGDYGYTF. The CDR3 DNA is TGTGCCAGCAGCTTGGCGGCGGGGGCCAAAGGGGACTATGGCTACACCTTC.

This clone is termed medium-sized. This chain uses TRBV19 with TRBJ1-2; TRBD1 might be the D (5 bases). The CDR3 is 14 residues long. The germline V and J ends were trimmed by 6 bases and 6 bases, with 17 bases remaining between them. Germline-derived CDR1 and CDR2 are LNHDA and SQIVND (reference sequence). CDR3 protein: CASRTQGEQNGYTF. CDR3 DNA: TGTGCCAGTAGGACCCAGGGTGAACAGAATGGCTACACCTTC.

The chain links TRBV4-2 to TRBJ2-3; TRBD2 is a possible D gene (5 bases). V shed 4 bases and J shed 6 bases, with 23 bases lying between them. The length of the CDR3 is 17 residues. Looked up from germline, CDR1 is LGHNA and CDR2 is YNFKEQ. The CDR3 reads CASSPSLLVSSYDTQYF. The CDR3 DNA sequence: TGTGCCAGCAGCCCTTCATTACTAGTCTCTAGCTATGATACGCAGTATTTT.

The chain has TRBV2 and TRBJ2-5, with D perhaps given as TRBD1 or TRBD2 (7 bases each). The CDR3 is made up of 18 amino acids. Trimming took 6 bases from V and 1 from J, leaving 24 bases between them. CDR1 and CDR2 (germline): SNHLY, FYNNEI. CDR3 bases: TGTGCCAGCAGGAGGGGGTGGGAGGGGGCTCTTTCCCAAGAGACCCAGTACTTC. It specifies CASRRGWEGALSQETQYF.

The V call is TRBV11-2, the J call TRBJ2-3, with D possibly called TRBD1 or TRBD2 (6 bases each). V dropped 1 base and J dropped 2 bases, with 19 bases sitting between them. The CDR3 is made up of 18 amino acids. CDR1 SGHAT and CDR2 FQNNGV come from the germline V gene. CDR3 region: CASSLVGLVGGYTDTQYF. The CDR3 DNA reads TGTGCCAGCAGCTTAGTGGGTTTGGTGGGGGGCTACACAGATACGCAGTATTTT.

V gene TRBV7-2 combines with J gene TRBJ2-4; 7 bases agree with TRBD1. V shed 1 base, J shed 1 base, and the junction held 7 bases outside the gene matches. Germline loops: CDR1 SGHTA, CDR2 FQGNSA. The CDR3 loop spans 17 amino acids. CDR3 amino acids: CASSLGGQNFAKNIQYF. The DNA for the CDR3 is TGTGCCAGCAGCTTAGGGGGACAGAACTTCGCCAAAAACATTCAGTACTTC.

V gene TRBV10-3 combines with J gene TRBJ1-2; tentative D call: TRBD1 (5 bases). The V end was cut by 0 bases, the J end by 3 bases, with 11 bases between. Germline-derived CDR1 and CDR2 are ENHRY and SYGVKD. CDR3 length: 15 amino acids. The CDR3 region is CAISESQGEDYGYTF. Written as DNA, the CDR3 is TGTGCCATCAGTGAGTCGCAGGGCGAAGACTATGGCTACACCTTC.

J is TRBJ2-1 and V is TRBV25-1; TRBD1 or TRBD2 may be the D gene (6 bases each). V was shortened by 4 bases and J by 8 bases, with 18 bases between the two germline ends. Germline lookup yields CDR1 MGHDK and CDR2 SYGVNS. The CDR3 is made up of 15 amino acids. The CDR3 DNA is TGTGCCAGCAGTGGGAGGGACAAGGGAATGGATGAGCAGTTCTTC. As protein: CASSGRDKGMDEQFF.